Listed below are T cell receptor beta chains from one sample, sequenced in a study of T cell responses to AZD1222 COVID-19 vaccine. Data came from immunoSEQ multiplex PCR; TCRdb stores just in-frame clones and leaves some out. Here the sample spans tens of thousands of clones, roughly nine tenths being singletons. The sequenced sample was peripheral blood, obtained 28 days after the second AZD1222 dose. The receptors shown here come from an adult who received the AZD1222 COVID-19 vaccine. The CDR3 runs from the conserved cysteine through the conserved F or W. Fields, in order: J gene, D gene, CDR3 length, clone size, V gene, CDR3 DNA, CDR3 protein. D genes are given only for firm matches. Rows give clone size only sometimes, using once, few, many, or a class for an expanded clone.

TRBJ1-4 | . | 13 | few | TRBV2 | TGTGCCAGCCTCAGAGAGGCTAATGAAAAACTGTTTTTT | CASLREANEKLFF
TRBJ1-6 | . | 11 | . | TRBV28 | TGTGCCAGCAGTTTATCTTCACCCCTCCACTTT | CASSLSSPLHF
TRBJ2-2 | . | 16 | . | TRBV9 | TGTGCCAGCAGCGCGCCAGGGCGGGCGGGAACCGGGGAGCTGTTTTTT | CASSAPGRAGTGELFF
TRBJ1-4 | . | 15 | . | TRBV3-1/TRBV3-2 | TGTGCCAGCAGCCAAGACTTGGCAACTAATGAAAAACTGTTTTTT | CASSQDLATNEKLFF
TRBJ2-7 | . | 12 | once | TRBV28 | TGTGCCAGCAGGACAGTCCTCTACGAGCAGTACTTC | CASRTVLYEQYF
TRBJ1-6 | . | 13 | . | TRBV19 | TGTGCCAGTCGCCGGCAGCCTAATTCACCCCTCCACTTT | CASRRQPNSPLHF
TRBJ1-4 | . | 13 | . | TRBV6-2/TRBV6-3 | TGTGCCAGCAGTTACGGTGGGGAGAGAAAACTGTTTTTT | CASSYGGERKLFF
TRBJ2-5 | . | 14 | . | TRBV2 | TGTGCCAGCAGTGAAGCGCCAATTACGGAGACCCAGTACTTC | CASSEAPITETQYF
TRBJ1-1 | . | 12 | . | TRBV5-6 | TGTGCCAGCAGCTTGATCAAGTCTGAAGCTTTCTTT | CASSLIKSEAFF
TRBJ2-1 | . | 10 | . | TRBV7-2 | TGTGCCAGCAGCCAAGCAGAGCAGTTCTTC | CASSQAEQFF
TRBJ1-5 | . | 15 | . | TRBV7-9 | TGTGCCAGCAGCGATCGCCGGGACCTCCCCCAGCCCCAGCATTTT | CASSDRRDLPQPQHF
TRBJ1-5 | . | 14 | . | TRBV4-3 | TGCGCCAGCAGCCAGGGACTGCAAGATCAGCCCCAGCATTTT | CASSQGLQDQPQHF
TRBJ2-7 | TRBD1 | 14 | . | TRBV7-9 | TGTGCCAGCAGCTTTGGACAGGGCTCGCGGGAGCAGTACTTC | CASSFGQGSREQYF
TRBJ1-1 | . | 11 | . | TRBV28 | TGTGCCAGCAGTTTGGGAGTAGAAGCTTTCTTT | CASSLGVEAFF
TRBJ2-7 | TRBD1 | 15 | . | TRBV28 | TGTGCCAGCAGTAGGACAGGGGCCTCCTCCTACGAGCAGTACTTC | CASSRTGASSYEQYF
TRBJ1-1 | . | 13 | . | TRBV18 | TGTGCCAGCTCACCACCCGGGGGCACTGAAGCTTTCTTT | CASSPPGGTEAFF
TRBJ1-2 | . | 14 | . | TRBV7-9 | TGTGCCAGCAGCTTTCCAACGGGGCTTCCGGGCTACACCTTC | CASSFPTGLPGYTF
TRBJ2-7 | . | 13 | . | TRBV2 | TGTGCCAGCAGTGAACAGAGTGACTACGAGCAGTACTTC | CASSEQSDYEQYF
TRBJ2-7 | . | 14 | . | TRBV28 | TGTGCCAGCAGTCCCGGGACAAGATCGTGGGAGCAGTACTTC | CASSPGTRSWEQYF
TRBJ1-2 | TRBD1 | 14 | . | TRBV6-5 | TGTGCCAGCAGTTCAGGGACAGGGAACTATGGCTACACCTTC | CASSSGTGNYGYTF
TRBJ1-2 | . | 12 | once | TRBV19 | TGTGCCAGTAGATTGGTCGGTCTTGGCTACACCTTC | CASRLVGLGYTF
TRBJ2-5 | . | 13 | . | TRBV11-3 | TGTGCCAGCAGCTTAGTGCCACAAGAGACCCAGTACTTC | CASSLVPQETQYF
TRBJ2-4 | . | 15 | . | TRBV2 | TGTGCCAGCAGTGAACGCTGGCAGGGTAGAGACATTCAGTACTTC | CASSERWQGRDIQYF
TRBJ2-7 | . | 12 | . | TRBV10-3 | TGTGCCATCAGGGACACTTCCTACGAGCAGTACTTC | CAIRDTSYEQYF
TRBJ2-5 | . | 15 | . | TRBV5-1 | TGCGCCAGCAGCTTGGGGCCTAGCGAAGGGGAGACCCAGTACTTC | CASSLGPSEGETQYF
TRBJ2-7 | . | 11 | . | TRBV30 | TGTGCCTGGAGTGCTCAGTCCGAGCAGTACTTC | CAWSAQSEQYF
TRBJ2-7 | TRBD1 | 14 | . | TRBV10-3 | TGTGCCATCAGCCCGGGACAGGGCTCCTACGAGCAGTACTTC | CAISPGQGSYEQYF
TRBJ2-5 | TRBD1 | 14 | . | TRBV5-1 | TGCGCCAGCAGCACGGGACAGACCCAAGAGACCCAGTACTTC | CASSTGQTQETQYF
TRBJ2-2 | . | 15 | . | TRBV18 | TGTGCCAGCTCATCCCCTCTCCGGAACACCGGGGAGCTGTTTTTT | CASSSPLRNTGELFF
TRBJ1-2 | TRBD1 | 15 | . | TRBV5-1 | TGCGCCAGCAGCTTGGCAGGACAGGGATTTGGTGGCTACACCTTC | CASSLAGQGFGGYTF
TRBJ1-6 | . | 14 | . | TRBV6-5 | TGTGCCAGCGGATGGAGCAGGGGAAATTCACCCCTCCACTTT | CASGWSRGNSPLHF
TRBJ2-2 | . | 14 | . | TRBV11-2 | TGTGCCAGCCATCTGCAACTGATCCCCGGGGAGCTGTTTTTT | CASHLQLIPGELFF
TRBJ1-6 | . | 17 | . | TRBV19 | TGTGCCAGTAGTATATACCGGTTCCCGGGGTCGAATTCACCCCTCCACTTT | CASSIYRFPGSNSPLHF
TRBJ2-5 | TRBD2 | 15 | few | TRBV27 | TGTGCCAGCAGTTTCCTAGCGGGGGACCAAGAGACCCAGTACTTC | CASSFLAGDQETQYF
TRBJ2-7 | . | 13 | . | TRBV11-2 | TGTGCCAGCAGCTTTGAGAGGAGGGGCGAGCAGTACTTC | CASSFERRGEQYF
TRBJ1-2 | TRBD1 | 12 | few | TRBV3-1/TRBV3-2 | TGTGCCAGCAACACACAGGGGTATGGCTACACCTTC | CASNTQGYGYTF
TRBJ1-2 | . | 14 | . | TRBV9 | TGTGCCAGCAGCGTAGAAGTGACTAACTATGGCTACACCTTC | CASSVEVTNYGYTF
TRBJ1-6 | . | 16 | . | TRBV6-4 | TGTGCCAGCAGTGACTTCCCCCGCTCCTATAATTCACCCCTCCACTTT | CASSDFPRSYNSPLHF
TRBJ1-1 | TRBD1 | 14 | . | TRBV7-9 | TGTGCCAGCAGCTATTGGACAGGTAACACTGAAGCTTTCTTT | CASSYWTGNTEAFF